These T cell receptor beta chains were read from a single sample in a study of blood T cell repertoires in COVID-19. Only in-frame clones appear in the TCRdb table, and some are missing; sequencing was by immunoSEQ multiplex PCR. The repertoire holds about 110,000 clones, with approximately 87% as singletons. The sample taken for sequencing was peripheral blood. The receptors here all came from a woman in her forties or fifties with acute or convalescent COVID-19. Each CDR3 is given with its conserved first and last residue. A D gene is named only where the DNA matches it firmly. Clone size is shown for a subset of rows, as once, few, many or a class of expanded clone.

v_gene	d_gene	abundance	j_gene	CDR3aa	CDR3nt
TRBV18	TRBD1	NA	TRBJ1-1	CASSPRTGQANTEAFF	TGTGCCAGCTCACCGCGGACAGGCCAGGCGAACACTGAAGCTTTCTTT
TRBV19	TRBD2	NA	TRBJ2-1	CASRLSGLAGGPNNEQFF	TGTGCCAGTAGGCTTTCGGGACTAGCGGGGGGGCCCAACAATGAGCAGTTCTTC
TRBV7-2	TRBD2	few	TRBJ2-1	CASSLVRLAVYNEQFF	TGTGCCAGCAGCTTAGTAAGGCTAGCGGTCTACAATGAGCAGTTCTTC
TRBV10-3	NA	NA	TRBJ1-4	CAIGELGTRGKLFF	TGTGCCATTGGGGAATTGGGGACGCGGGGAAAACTGTTTTTT
TRBV2	TRBD2	NA	TRBJ2-3	CASTPKRGLTDTQYF	TGTGCCAGCACGCCGAAGCGGGGGCTGACAGATACGCAGTATTTT
TRBV7-2	TRBD1	NA	TRBJ1-5	CASSSWDRGRQPQHF	TGTGCCAGCAGCTCCTGGGACAGGGGAAGGCAGCCCCAGCATTTT
TRBV30	TRBD2	NA	TRBJ2-7	CAWSVSGGAYEQYF	TGTGCCTGGAGTGTATCGGGGGGGGCCTACGAGCAGTACTTC
TRBV5-1	NA	NA	TRBJ2-2	CASSRLPGPRNTGELFF	TGCGCCAGCAGCCGGCTCCCAGGGCCTCGGAACACCGGGGAGCTGTTTTTT
TRBV5-4	TRBD1	NA	TRBJ1-1	CASSFGQEREAFF	TGTGCCAGCAGCTTCGGACAGGAGCGCGAAGCTTTCTTT
TRBV3-1/TRBV3-2	NA	NA	TRBJ1-1	CASSQDLHRRAFF	TGTGCCAGCAGCCAAGATTTACATAGGAGAGCTTTCTTT
TRBV30	TRBD1	NA	TRBJ1-4	CAWSLRDRREKLFF	TGTGCCTGGAGTCTAAGGGACAGGAGAGAAAAACTGTTTTTT
TRBV6-5	NA	NA	TRBJ2-7	CASSYGDRVYEQYF	TGTGCCAGCAGTTACGGAGACAGAGTGTACGAGCAGTACTTC
TRBV28	TRBD1	NA	TRBJ1-2	CASSFMTGAYGYTF	TGTGCCAGCAGTTTTATGACAGGGGCCTATGGCTACACCTTC
TRBV3-1/TRBV3-2	NA	few	TRBJ1-5	CASSPSQLDNQPQHF	TGTGCCAGCAGCCCTAGTCAGCTCGACAATCAGCCCCAGCATTTT
TRBV27	TRBD2	once	TRBJ2-7	CASSLGRGLAYEQYF	TGTGCCAGCAGTTTGGGGCGGGGACTAGCCTACGAGCAGTACTTC
TRBV19	NA	NA	TRBJ2-3	CASTQGPVTDTQYF	TGTGCCAGTACTCAGGGGCCAGTAACAGATACGCAGTATTTT
TRBV7-6	NA	once	TRBJ1-3	CASSSTQTGSGNTIYF	TGTGCCAGCAGCTCCACTCAGACAGGCTCTGGAAACACCATATATTTT
TRBV19	NA	NA	TRBJ1-3	CASSTTVAGNTIYF	TGTGCCAGTAGCACGACAGTCGCTGGAAACACCATATATTTT
TRBV5-8	TRBD1	NA	TRBJ1-6	CASSGDPGGREPLHF	TGTGCCAGCAGCGGGGACCCAGGGGGTAGGGAACCCCTCCACTTT
TRBV6-5	TRBD2	NA	TRBJ2-3	CASSPAGGTDTQYF	TGTGCCAGCAGTCCAGCGGGAGGCACAGATACGCAGTATTTT
TRBV29-1	NA	few	TRBJ1-2	CSLVGGGGYGYTF	TGCAGCCTTGTGGGTGGGGGCGGTTATGGCTACACCTTC
TRBV29-1	TRBD2	NA	TRBJ2-1	CSVLNPGTRARNEQFF	TGCAGCGTTTTAAACCCAGGGACTAGAGCTCGCAATGAGCAGTTCTTC
TRBV7-9	NA	NA	TRBJ2-3	CASSLGGADTQYF	TGTGCCAGCAGCTTAGGGGGGGCAGATACGCAGTATTTT
TRBV27	TRBD1	NA	TRBJ1-4	CASRVTGGLGEKLFF	TGTGCCAGCAGGGTTACAGGGGGATTGGGAGAAAAACTGTTTTTT
TRBV2	TRBD2	NA	TRBJ2-7	CASYRDYHYEQYF	TGTGCCAGCTACCGGGACTACCACTACGAGCAGTACTTC
TRBV30	TRBD1	NA	TRBJ1-1	CAWRGTGGRNTEAFF	TGTGCCTGGAGGGGGACAGGGGGAAGGAACACTGAAGCTTTCTTT
TRBV5-1	TRBD1	NA	TRBJ2-3	CASSLQGATDTQYF	TGCGCCAGCAGCTTGCAGGGGGCTACAGATACGCAGTATTTT
TRBV12-3/TRBV12-4	TRBD1	NA	TRBJ1-2	CAIRPRDSYGYTF	TGTGCCATCCGGCCCCGGGACAGCTATGGCTACACCTTC
TRBV5-1	NA	NA	TRBJ2-3	CASSFPAGANTDTQYF	TGCGCCAGCAGCTTCCCGGCGGGGGCGAACACAGATACGCAGTATTTT
TRBV28	NA	NA	TRBJ2-1	CASSFYEGSQRNEQFF	TGTGCCAGCAGTTTTTATGAAGGGAGTCAGAGGAATGAGCAGTTCTTC
TRBV5-1	NA	NA	TRBJ1-3	CASSLNTGNTIYF	TGCGCCAGCAGCTTAAATACTGGAAACACCATATATTTT
TRBV4-2	TRBD1	NA	TRBJ2-2	CASSQEQGRQGGELFF	TGTGCCAGCAGCCAAGAACAGGGGCGACAAGGCGGGGAGCTGTTTTTT
TRBV7-2	NA	NA	TRBJ1-3	CASSHSQTYSGNTIYF	TGTGCCAGCAGCCATAGCCAGACCTACTCTGGAAACACCATATATTTT
TRBV7-6	NA	NA	TRBJ1-2	CASSQGGGWGYGYTF	TGTGCCAGCAGCCAAGGTGGAGGGTGGGGCTATGGCTACACCTTC
TRBV3-1/TRBV3-2	NA	NA	TRBJ1-2	CASSQGPYGYTF	TGTGCCAGCAGCCAGGGCCCCTATGGCTACACCTTC
TRBV7-3	NA	NA	TRBJ2-2	CASSLNPRTSRELFF	TGTGCCAGCAGCTTAAATCCCCGGACTTCCCGGGAGCTGTTTTTT
TRBV6-4	NA	NA	TRBJ1-6	CASSDLAGHSPLHF	TGTGCCAGCAGTGACTTGGCAGGGCATTCACCCCTCCACTTT
TRBV24-1	NA	NA	TRBJ1-5	CATSAPGQGSQPQHF	TGTGCCACCAGTGCCCCGGGCCAGGGGAGTCAGCCCCAGCATTTT
TRBV5-6	NA	NA	TRBJ1-2	CASSLDNNYGYTF	TGTGCCAGCAGCCTTGACAATAACTATGGCTACACCTTC
TRBV10-1	TRBD1	NA	TRBJ2-7	CASSAGTGTYEQYF	TGCGCCAGCAGTGCGGGGACAGGGACCTACGAGCAGTACTTC
TRBV7-9	NA	few	TRBJ2-7	CASSPSGDSGYF	TGTGCCAGCAGCCCTTCTGGAGATTCGGGGTACTTC
TRBV5-5	NA	NA	TRBJ2-6	CASSFSPVGANVLTF	TGTGCCAGCAGCTTTTCCCCAGTTGGGGCCAACGTCCTGACTTTC
TRBV5-5	TRBD1	NA	TRBJ2-5	CASSVETGRETQYF	TGTGCCAGCAGCGTAGAGACAGGGCGAGAGACCCAGTACTTC
TRBV14	TRBD1	NA	TRBJ1-2	CASSQGGTAYGYTF	TGTGCCAGCAGCCAAGGTGGGACAGCCTATGGCTACACCTTC
TRBV18	TRBD2	few	TRBJ2-5	CASSPREGQETQYF	TGTGCCAGCTCACCACGGGAGGGCCAAGAGACCCAGTACTTC
TRBV19	NA	NA	TRBJ1-1	CASSPGGGTEAFF	TGTGCCAGTAGCCCGGGAGGGGGCACTGAAGCTTTCTTT
TRBV4-2	TRBD2	once	TRBJ2-3	CASSQTSGGHRRQDTQYF	TGTGCCAGCAGCCAAACTAGCGGGGGGCACCGGAGGCAAGATACGCAGTATTTT
TRBV13	TRBD1	NA	TRBJ1-2	CASSSPAGTGNYGYTF	TGTGCCAGCAGCTCGCCCGCCGGGACAGGGAACTATGGCTACACCTTC
TRBV20-1	TRBD2	NA	TRBJ2-3	CSASFLWGTSGGAAGGTQYF	TGCAGTGCTAGTTTCCTGTGGGGGACTAGCGGGGGGGCCGCGGGTGGTACGCAGTATTTT
TRBV5-4	NA	once	TRBJ2-7	CASSTKQGSTYEQYF	TGTGCCAGCAGCACTAAACAGGGATCGACCTACGAGCAGTACTTC
TRBV4-2	NA	NA	TRBJ2-2	CASSQPGNTGELFF	TGTGCCAGCAGCCAACCGGGTAACACCGGGGAGCTGTTTTTT
TRBV7-7	NA	NA	TRBJ2-5	CASSLNLGAGETQYF	TGTGCTAGCAGCTTAAATTTAGGGGCCGGGGAGACCCAGTACTTC
TRBV11-2	NA	NA	TRBJ1-3	CASSHDSTIYF	TGTGCCAGCAGCCACGACAGTACCATATATTTT
TRBV15	NA	NA	TRBJ1-1	CATSRDDFAGVAFF	TGTGCCACCAGCAGAGACGACTTCGCAGGGGTAGCTTTCTTT
TRBV11-3	TRBD1	NA	TRBJ1-1	CASSLGQGEVFF	TGTGCCAGCAGCCTTGGACAGGGCGAGGTGTTCTTT